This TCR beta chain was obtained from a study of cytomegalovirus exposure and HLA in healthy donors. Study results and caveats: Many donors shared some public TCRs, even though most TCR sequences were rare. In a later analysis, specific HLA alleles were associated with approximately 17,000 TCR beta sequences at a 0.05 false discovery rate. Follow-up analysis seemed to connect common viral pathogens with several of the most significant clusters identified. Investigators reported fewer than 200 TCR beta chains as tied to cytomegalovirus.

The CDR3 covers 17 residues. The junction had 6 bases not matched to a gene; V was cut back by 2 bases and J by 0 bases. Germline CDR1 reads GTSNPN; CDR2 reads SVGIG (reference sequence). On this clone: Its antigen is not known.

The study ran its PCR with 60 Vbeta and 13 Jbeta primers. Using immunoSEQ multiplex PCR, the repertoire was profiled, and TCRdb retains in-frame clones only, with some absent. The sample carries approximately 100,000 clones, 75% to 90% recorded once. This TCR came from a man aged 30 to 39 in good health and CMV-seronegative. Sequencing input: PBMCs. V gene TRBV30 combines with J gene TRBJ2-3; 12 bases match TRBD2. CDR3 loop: CAWSLPGLAGSTDTQYF. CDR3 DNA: TGTGCCTGGAGTCTTCCGGGACTAGCGGGTAGCACAGATACGCAGTATTTT.